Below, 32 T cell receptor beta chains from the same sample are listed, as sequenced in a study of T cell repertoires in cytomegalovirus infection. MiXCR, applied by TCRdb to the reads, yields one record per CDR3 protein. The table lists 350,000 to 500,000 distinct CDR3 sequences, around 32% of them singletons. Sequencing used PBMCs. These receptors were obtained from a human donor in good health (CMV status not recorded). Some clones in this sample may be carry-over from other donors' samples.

The CDR3 loop is CASSLIGANTEAFF. CDR3 bases: TGTGCCAGCAGTTTGATCGGGGCGAACACTGAAGCTTTCTTT. The J gene is TRBJ1-1, the V gene TRBV27; possibly TRBD1 for D (5 bases). Trimming took 3 bases from V and 1 from J, leaving 9 bases between them. CDR3 length equals 14 residues. Germline CDR1 and CDR2: MNHEY and SMNVEV (reference sequence).

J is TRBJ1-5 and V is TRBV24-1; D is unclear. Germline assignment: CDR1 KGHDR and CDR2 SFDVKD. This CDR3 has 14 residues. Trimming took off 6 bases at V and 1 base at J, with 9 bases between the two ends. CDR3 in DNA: TGTGCCACCAGTCTGTCAGAGAGCAATCAGCCCCAGCATTTT. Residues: CATSLSESNQPQHF.

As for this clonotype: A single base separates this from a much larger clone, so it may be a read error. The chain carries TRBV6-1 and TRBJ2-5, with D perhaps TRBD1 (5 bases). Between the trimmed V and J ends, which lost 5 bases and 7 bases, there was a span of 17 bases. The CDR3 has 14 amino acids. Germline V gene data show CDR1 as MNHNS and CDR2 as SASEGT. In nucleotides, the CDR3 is TGTGCCAGCAGTTCTTTGGGGCTTGGGGCGACCCAGTACTTC. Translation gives CASSSLGLGATQYF.

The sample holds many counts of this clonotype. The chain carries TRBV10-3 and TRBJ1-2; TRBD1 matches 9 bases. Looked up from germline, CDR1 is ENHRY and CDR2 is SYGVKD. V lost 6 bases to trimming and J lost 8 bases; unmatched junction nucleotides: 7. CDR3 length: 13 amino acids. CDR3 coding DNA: TGTGCCATCAGCGTGGGACAGGGAAGCGGCTACACCTTC. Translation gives CAISVGQGSGYTF.

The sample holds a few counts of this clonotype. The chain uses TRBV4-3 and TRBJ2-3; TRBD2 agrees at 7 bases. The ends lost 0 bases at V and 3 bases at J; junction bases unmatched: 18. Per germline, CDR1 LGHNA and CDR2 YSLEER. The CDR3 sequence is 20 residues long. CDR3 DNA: TGCGCCAGCAGCCAAGAAGAACCAGACCTCGGCGGGAGAGGAACAGATACGCAGTATTTT. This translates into CASSQEEPDLGGRGTDTQYF.

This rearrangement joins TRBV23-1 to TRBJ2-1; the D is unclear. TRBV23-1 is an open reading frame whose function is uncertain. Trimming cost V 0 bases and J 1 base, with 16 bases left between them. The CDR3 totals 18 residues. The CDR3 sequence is CASSQSSLSHTSYNEQFF. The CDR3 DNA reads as TGCGCCAGCAGTCAATCGTCACTCTCACACACTTCCTACAATGAGCAGTTCTTC.

In DNA form, the CDR3 reads TGTGCCAGCAGCTTAGGAGGGAGTGACAATGAGCAGTTCTTC. Its translation is CASSLGGSDNEQFF. The rearrangement links TRBV7-2 to TRBJ2-1, with TRBD2 as a possible D gene (5 bases). Trimming took 1 base from V and 5 from J, leaving 9 bases between them. The CDR3 totals 14 residues. Germline loops: CDR1 SGHTA, CDR2 FQGNSA.

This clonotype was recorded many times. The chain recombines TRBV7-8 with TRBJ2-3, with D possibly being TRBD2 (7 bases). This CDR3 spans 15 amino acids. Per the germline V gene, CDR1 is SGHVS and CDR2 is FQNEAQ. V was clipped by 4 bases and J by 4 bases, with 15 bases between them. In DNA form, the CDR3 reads TGTGCCAGCAGCTCGGAGGGGGGGCGGCCAGATACGCAGTATTTT. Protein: CASSSEGGRPDTQYF.

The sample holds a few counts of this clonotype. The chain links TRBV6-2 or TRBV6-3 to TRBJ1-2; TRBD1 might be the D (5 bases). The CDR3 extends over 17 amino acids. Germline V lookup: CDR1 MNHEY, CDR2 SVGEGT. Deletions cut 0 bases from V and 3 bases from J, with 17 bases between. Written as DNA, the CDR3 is TGTGCCAGCAGTTACTCGAGAAGGGGCAGGGCCGACTATGGCTACACCTTC. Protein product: CASSYSRRGRADYGYTF.

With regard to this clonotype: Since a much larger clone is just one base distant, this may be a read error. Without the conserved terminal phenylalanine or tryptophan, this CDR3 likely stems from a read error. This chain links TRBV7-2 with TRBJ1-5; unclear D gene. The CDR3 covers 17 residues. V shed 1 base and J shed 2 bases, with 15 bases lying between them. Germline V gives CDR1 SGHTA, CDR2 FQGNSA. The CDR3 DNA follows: TGTGCCAGCAGCTTAGGAGGTGTAAGCGGGGGCAATCAGCCCCAGCATTGT. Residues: CASSLGGVSGGNQPQHC.

CDR3 nucleotide sequence: TGTGCCAGCAGCGCATCTGGGGCAGGAGTAATTCACGAGCAGTACTTC. Translating it yields CASSASGAGVIHEQYF. The V gene is TRBV7-2, the J gene TRBJ2-7; possibly TRBD1 for D (5 bases). The CDR3 extends over 16 amino acids. The V gene's germline CDR1 is SGHTA and CDR2 FQGNSA. V was pared by 5 bases and J by 5 bases, with 22 bases between.

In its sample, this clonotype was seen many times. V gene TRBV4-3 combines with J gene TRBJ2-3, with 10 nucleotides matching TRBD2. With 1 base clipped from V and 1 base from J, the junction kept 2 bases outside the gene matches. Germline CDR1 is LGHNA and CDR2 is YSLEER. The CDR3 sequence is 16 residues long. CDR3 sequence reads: CASSQVAGGRTDTQYF. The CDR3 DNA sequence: TGCGCCAGCAGCCAAGTAGCGGGGGGCCGCACAGATACGCAGTATTTT.

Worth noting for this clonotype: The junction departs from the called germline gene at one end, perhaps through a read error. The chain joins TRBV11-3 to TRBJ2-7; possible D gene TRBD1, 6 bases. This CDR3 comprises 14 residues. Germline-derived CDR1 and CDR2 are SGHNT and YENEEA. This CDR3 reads CASSHNDPDSLVHF. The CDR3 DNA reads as TGTGCCAGCAGCCACAACGACCCGGACAGTTTAGTCCACTTC.

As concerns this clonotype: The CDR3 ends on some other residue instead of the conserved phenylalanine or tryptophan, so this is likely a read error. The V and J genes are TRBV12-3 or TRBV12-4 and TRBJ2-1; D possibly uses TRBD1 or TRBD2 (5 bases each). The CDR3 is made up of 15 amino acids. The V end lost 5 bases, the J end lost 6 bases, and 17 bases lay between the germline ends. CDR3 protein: CASSEVGLAVNEQFL. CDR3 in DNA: TGTGCCAGCAGTGAAGTGGGGCTAGCTGTCAATGAGCAGTTCTTA.

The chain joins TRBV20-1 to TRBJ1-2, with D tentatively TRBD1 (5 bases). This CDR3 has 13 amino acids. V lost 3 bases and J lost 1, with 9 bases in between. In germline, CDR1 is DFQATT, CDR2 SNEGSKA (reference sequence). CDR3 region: CSARGRVNYGYTF. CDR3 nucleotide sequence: TGCAGTGCTAGGGGACGGGTTAACTATGGCTACACCTTC.

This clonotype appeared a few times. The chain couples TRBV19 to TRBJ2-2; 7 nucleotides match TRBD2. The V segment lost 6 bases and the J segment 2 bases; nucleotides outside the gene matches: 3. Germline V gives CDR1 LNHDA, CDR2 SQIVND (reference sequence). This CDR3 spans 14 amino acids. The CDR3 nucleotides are TGTGCCAGTAGATCGGGAGGAAACACCGGGGAGCTGTTTTTT. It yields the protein CASRSGGNTGELFF.

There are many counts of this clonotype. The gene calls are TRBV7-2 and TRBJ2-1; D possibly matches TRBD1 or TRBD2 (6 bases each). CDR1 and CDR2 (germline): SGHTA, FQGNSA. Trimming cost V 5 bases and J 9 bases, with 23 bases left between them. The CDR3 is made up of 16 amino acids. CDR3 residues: CASSQRSGIPGAEQFF. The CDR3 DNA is TGTGCCAGCAGCCAGAGGTCTGGGATCCCGGGGGCTGAGCAGTTCTTC.

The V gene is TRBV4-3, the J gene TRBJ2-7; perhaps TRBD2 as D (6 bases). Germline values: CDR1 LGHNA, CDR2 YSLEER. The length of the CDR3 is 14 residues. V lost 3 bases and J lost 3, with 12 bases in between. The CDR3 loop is CASSQSTTSYEQYF. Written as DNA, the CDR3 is TGCGCCAGCAGCCAGAGTACGACTAGCTACGAGCAGTACTTC.

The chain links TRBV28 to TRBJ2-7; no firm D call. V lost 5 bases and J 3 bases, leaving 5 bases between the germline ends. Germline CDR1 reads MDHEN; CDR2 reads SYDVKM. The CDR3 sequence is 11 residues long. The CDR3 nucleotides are TGTGCCAGCAGTGGGGTCTACGAGCAGTACTTC. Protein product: CASSGVYEQYF. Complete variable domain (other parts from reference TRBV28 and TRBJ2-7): DVKVTQSSRYLVKRTGEKVFLECVQDMDHENMFWYRQDPGLGLRLIYFSYDVKMKEKGDIPEGYSVSREKKERFSLILESASTNQTSMYLCASSGVYEQYFGPGTRLTVT.

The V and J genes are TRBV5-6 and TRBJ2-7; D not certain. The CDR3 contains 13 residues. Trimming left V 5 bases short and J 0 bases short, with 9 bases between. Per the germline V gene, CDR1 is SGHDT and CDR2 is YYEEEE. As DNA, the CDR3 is TGTGCCAGCAGTTGGGCCATCTCCTACGAGCAGTACTTC. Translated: CASSWAISYEQYF.

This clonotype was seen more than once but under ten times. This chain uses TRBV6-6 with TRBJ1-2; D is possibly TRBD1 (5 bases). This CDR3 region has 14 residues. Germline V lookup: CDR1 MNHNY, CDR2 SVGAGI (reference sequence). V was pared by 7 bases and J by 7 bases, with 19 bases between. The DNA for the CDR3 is TGTGCCAGCACCTCGGGCAGGGCCACCTCTGGCTACACCTTC. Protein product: CASTSGRATSGYTF.

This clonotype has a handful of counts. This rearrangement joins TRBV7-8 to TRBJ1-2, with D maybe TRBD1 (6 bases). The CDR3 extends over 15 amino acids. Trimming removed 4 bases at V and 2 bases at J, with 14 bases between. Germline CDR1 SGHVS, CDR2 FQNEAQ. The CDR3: CASSSNRAANYGYTF. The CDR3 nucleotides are TGTGCCAGCAGCTCGAACAGGGCAGCCAACTATGGCTACACCTTC.

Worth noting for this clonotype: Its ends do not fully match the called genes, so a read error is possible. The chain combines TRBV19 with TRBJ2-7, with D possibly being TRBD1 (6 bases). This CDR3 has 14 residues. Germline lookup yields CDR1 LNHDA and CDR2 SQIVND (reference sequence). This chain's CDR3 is CDSKPGHGGYEQYF. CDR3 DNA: TGTGACAGTAAACCGGGACATGGGGGCTACGAGCAGTACTTC.

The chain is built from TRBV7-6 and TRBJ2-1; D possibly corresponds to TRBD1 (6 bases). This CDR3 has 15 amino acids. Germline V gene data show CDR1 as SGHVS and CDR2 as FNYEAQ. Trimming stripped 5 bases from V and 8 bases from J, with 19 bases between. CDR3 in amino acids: CASSGAGTREDEQFF. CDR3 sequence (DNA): TGTGCCAGCAGCGGGGCCGGGACAAGAGAGGATGAGCAGTTCTTC.

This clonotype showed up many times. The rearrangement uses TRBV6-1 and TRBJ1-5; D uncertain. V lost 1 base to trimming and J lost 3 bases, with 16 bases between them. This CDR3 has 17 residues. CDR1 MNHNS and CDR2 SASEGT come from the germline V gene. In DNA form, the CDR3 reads TGTGCCAGCAGTGAAGACGATTTAGTAGGGCCCAATCAGCCCCAGCATTTT. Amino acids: CASSEDDLVGPNQPQHF.

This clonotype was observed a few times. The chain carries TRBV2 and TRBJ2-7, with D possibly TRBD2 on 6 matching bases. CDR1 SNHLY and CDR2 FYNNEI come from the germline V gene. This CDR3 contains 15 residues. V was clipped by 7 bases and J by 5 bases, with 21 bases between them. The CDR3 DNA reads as TGTGCCAGCACCCGGGGGACGCTGGTGGACCACGAGCAGTACTTC. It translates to CASTRGTLVDHEQYF.

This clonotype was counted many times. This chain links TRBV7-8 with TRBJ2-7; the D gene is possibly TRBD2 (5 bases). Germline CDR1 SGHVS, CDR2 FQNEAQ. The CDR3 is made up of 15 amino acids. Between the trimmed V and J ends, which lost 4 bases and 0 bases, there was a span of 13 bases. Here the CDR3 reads CASSSGVLGSYEQYF. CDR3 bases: TGTGCCAGCAGCTCCGGGGTTTTAGGCTCCTACGAGCAGTACTTC.

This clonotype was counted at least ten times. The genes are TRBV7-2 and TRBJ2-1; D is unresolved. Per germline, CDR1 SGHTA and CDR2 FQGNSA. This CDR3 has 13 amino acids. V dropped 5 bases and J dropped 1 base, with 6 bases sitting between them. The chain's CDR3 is CASSGASYNEQFF. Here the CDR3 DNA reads TGTGCCAGCAGCGGAGCGTCCTACAATGAGCAGTTCTTC.

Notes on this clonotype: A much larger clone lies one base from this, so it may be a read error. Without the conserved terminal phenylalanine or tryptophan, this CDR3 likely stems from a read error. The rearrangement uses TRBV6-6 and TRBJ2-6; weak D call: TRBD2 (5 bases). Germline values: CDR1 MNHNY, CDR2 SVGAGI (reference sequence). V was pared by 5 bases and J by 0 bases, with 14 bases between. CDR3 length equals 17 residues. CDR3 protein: CASSPRGPNSGANVLTL. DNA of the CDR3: TGTGCCAGCAGTCCACGGGGTCCGAACTCTGGGGCCAACGTCCTGACTTTA.

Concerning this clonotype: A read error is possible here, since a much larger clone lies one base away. CDR3 bases: TGTGCCAGCAGCTTATTTCTGGAGTCTAACTATGTCTACACCTTC. Translated, it gives CASSLFLESNYVYTF. This chain links TRBV7-2 with TRBJ1-2, with unresolved D. Per germline, CDR1 SGHTA and CDR2 FQGNSA. The CDR3 consists of 15 residues.

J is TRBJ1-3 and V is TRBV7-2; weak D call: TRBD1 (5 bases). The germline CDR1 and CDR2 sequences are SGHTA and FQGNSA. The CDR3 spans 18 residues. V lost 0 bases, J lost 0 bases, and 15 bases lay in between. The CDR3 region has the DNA TGTGCCAGCAGCTTAGCGGCAGGGCTGCTTTCCTCTGGAAACACCATATATTTT. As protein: CASSLAAGLLSSGNTIYF.

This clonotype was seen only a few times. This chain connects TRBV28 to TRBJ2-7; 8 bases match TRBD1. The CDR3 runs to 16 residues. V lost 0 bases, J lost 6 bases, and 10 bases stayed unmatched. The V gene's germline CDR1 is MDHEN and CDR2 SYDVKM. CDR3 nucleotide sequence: TGTGCCAGCAGTTTATGGATCGGGACAGGTCACTCCGAGCAGTACTTC. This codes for CASSLWIGTGHSEQYF.